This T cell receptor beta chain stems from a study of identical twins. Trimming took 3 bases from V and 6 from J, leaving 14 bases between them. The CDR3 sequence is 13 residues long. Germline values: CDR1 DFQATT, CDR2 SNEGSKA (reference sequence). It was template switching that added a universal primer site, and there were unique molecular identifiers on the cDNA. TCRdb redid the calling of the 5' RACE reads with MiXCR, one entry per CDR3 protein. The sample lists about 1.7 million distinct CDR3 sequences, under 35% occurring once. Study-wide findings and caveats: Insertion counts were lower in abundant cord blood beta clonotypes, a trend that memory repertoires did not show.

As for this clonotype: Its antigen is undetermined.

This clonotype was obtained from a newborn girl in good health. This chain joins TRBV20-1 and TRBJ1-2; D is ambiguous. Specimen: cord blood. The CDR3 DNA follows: TGCAGTGCTAGGGCCAGGAGCGGGAATGGCTACACCTTC. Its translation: CSARARSGNGYTF.